These 9 T cell receptor beta chains were all obtained from the same sample, sequenced in a study of T-cell memory formation after mild COVID-19. From the 5' RACE reads, TCRdb called clonotypes with MiXCR, one entry per CDR3 protein. The profile shows some 450,000 distinct CDR3 sequences, about 20% of them singletons. The sequencing input was PBMCs or a T cell subset sorted from them (not recorded which). These receptor sequences come from an adult woman who had mild COVID-19 (a few samples of this study predate the infection). Cell type and time point are not known.

This clonotype was seen a few times. The J gene is TRBJ2-3, the V gene TRBV12-3 or TRBV12-4; D gene uncertain. Trimming took 6 bases from V and 6 from J, leaving 16 bases between them. The CDR3 extends over 14 amino acids. CDR3 nucleotides: TGTGCCAGCAGACCAGAAGCAGGCCGGGATACGCAGTATTTT. It encodes CASRPEAGRDTQYF.

V gene TRBV4-1 combines with J gene TRBJ1-1, with D tentatively TRBD1 (5 bases). The CDR3 contains 16 residues. Germline V lookup: CDR1 MGHRA, CDR2 YSYEKL. V dropped 1 base and J dropped 2 bases, with 14 bases sitting between them. The CDR3 nucleotides are TGCGCCAGCAGCCAAGCAGGGAAAGGGGCCAACACTGAAGCTTTCTTT. Its translation: CASSQAGKGANTEAFF.

A few counts support this clonotype. The chain couples TRBV11-1 to TRBJ2-7; a weak D match, TRBD2 (6 bases). This CDR3 is 15 amino acids long. Trimming stripped 2 bases from V and 3 bases from J, with 14 bases between. CDR1 SGHAT and CDR2 FQDESV come from the germline V gene (reference sequence). The CDR3 region has the DNA TGTGCCAGCAGCTTATCGGAGGGCGGAATCTACGAGCAGTACTTC. Translated, it gives CASSLSEGGIYEQYF.

The V and J genes are TRBV11-2 and TRBJ1-1; no clear D gene. Trimming pared 4 bases from V and 0 bases from J, leaving 9 bases between. Germline V gives CDR1 SGHAT, CDR2 FQNNGV. The CDR3 loop spans 14 amino acids. The CDR3 bases are TGTGCCAGCAGCTCAGACATGGTGAACACTGAAGCTTTCTTT. This codes for CASSSDMVNTEAFF. Supplemented by reference TRBV11-2 and TRBJ1-1, the full variable domain reads EAGVAQSPRYKIIEKRQSVAFWCNPISGHATLYWYQQILGQGPKLLIQFQNNGVVDDSQLPKDRFSAERLKGVDSTLKIQPAKLEDSAVYLCASSSDMVNTEAFFGQGTRLTVV.

This clonotype was recorded a few times. This chain joins TRBV5-6 and TRBJ1-2, with 11 bases matching TRBD1. The J segment lost 5 bases and the V segment lost 1 base, leaving 10 bases of the junction unmatched. This CDR3 is built from 17 residues. Germline values: CDR1 SGHDT, CDR2 YYEEEE. CDR3 sequence: CASSLLDRGRFWYGYTF. CDR3 in DNA: TGTGCCAGCAGCTTGTTGGACAGGGGGCGGTTCTGGTATGGCTACACCTTC. Filled out from reference TRBV5-6 and TRBJ1-2, the complete variable domain reads DAGVTQSPTHLIKTRGQQVTLRCSPKSGHDTVSWYQQALGQGPQFIFQYYEEEERQRGNFPDRFSGHQFPNYSSELNVNALLLGDSALYLCASSLLDRGRFWYGYTFGSGTRLTVV.

This clonotype was counted only a few times. V and J are TRBV2 and TRBJ2-7; TRBD1 matches at 8 bases. CDR3 size: 13 residues. Trimming removed 8 bases from V and 4 bases from J; junction bases left unmatched: 7. Germline V gene data show CDR1 as SNHLY and CDR2 as FYNNEI. CDR3 DNA sequence: TGTGCCAGCGTACGGGACAGGCTTTACGAGCAGTACTTC. It translates to CASVRDRLYEQYF.

The V gene is TRBV7-9, the J gene TRBJ1-2, with D unclear. The CDR3 runs to 12 residues. The germline V and J ends were trimmed by 5 bases and 7 bases, with 11 bases remaining between them. From germline, CDR1 is SEHNR and CDR2 FQNEAQ (reference sequence). CDR3 DNA: TGTGCCAGCAGCGTCGGAGGCCCTGGCTACACCTTC. This encodes CASSVGGPGYTF.

This sequence joins TRBV12-3 or TRBV12-4 and TRBJ2-7; D gene ambiguous. This CDR3 is 12 amino acids long. Trimming removed 3 bases from V and 4 bases from J, with 7 bases in between. The CDR3 DNA follows: TGTGCCAGCAGTTTCTCTGGATACGAGCAGTACTTC. This codes for CASSFSGYEQYF.

This clonotype turned up a few times. This chain uses TRBV12-3 or TRBV12-4 with TRBJ1-5; D is uncertain. V lost 4 bases and J lost 2, with 12 bases in between. The CDR3 is 15 residues long. DNA of the CDR3: TGTGCCAGCAGTTCCCCCGGCGCTGGCAATCAGCCCCAGCATTTT. Translated: CASSSPGAGNQPQHF.